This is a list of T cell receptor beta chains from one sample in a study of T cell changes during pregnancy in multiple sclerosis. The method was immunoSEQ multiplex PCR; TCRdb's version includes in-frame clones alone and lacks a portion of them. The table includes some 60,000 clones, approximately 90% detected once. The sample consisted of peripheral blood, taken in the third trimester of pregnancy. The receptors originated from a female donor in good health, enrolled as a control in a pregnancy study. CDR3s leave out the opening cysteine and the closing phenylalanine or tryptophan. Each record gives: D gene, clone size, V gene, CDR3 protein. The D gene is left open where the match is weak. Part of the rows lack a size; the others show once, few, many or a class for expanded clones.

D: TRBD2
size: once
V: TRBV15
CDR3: ATSRDGGRAVYEQY

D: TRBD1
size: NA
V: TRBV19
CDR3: ASSLDRGLNTEAF

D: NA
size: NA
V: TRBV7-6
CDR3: ASSLLGEGQPQH

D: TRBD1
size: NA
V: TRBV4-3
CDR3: ASSQDRGTQETQY

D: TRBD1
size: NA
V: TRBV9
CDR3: ASSPRQGSYEQY

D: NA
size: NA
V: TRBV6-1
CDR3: ASSEESDSSGANVLT

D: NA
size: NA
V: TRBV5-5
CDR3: ASSLGKRTFLQETQY

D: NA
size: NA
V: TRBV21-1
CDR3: ASSEGQGDGGYT

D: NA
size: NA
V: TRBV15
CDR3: ATSREGSVYEQY

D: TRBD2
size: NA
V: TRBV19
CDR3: ASRLGLAGGEQF

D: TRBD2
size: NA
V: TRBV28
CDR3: ASLGTSGSYSSYNEQF

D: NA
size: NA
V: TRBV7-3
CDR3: ASSLTSAGTQY

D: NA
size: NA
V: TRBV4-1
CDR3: ASSQGWGTNEKLF

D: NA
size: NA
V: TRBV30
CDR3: AWSRPGTIYGYT

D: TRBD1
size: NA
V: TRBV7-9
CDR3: ASSTPGQNYNEQF

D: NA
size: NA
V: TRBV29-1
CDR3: SVRHPNYGYT

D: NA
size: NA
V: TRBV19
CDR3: ASKPLAGNSGNTIY